This T cell receptor (beta chain) was observed in a study of T cells in pancreatic ductal adenocarcinoma. No neoadjuvant therapy was given to the selected pancreatic ductal adenocarcinoma patients before their surgery. This clone was counted a few times. Its specificity is unknown. Study-level results: Tumors hold more CD45RO+ effector T cells, which may bias toward lower diversity. Blood clonality (roughly 0.073) did not differ significantly from tumor (about 0.11).

Repertoires were generated with immunoSEQ multiplex PCR, while TCRdb's copy carries only in-frame clones and drops some. The repertoire consists of about 2,600 clones, with 70% to 85% occurring once and the leading ten covering around 13%. The ends were cut back, 6 bases at V and 7 bases at J, with 18 bases in the middle. The CDR3 is 14 residues long. Germline values: CDR1 MDHEN, CDR2 SYDVKM. Material for sequencing was pancreatic tumor tissue. The V and J genes are TRBV28 and TRBJ1-2, with D tentatively TRBD1 (5 bases). The receptor comes from a human donor with pancreatic ductal adenocarcinoma. The CDR3: CASSPNGGWGGYTF. As DNA, the CDR3 is TGTGCCAGCAGCCCCAATGGGGGGTGGGGTGGCTACACCTTC.